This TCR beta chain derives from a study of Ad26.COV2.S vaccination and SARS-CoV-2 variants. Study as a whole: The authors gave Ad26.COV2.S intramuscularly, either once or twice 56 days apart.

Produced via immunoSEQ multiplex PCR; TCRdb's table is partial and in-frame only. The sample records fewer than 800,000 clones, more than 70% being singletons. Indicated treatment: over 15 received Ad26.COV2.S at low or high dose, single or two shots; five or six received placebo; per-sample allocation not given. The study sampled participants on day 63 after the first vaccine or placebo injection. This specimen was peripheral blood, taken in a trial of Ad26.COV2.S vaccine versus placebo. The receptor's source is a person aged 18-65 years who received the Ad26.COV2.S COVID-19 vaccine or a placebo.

The CDR3 loop reads CASSLAREYNEQFF. In DNA form, the CDR3 reads TGCGCCAGCAGCTTGGCGCGGGAGTACAATGAGCAGTTCTTC. This rearrangement joins TRBV5-1 to TRBJ2-1; 7 bases match TRBD2. The J segment lost 4 bases and the V segment lost 0 bases, leaving 1 base of the junction unmatched. This CDR3 is 14 amino acids long. Germline V gene lookup returns CDR1 SGHRS and CDR2 YFSETQ.